This T cell receptor (beta chain) was sequenced during a study of technical replicates of blood from a few donors. The CDR3 spans 13 residues. CDR1 MNHNS and CDR2 SASEGT come from the germline V gene. With 0 bases removed from V and 5 bases from J, the gap between germline ends came to 8 bases. The repertoire was sequenced with immunoSEQ multiplex PCR; TCRdb's copy has only in-frame clones and lacks some. The sample consists of about 67,000 clones, about 98% of them appearing once. What was sequenced was T cells isolated from PBMCs. This rearrangement joins TRBV6-1 to TRBJ2-7; D might be TRBD2 (5 bases). The sequence came from a human donor in good health. CDR3 amino acids: CASSEAAGDEQYF. The CDR3 DNA sequence: TGTGCCAGCAGTGAAGCGGCGGGTGACGAGCAGTACTTC.